Listed here are 20 T cell receptor beta chains from one sample, sequenced in a study of T cell responses to AZD1222 COVID-19 vaccine (dated by TCRdb to the early 2020s). The library was built by means of the immunoSEQ multiplex PCR assay. TCRdb obtained this table from immuneACCESS and retained in-frame rearrangements with V and J assigned. These tables miss some clones; where compared with another copy, unresolved V genes account for less than half of the shortfall, and the remainder is unexplained. Here the sample has roughly 85,000 clones; roughly 88% occur a single time. The top ten hold roughly 5.1% of the sample. Per the publication, the time point label means: baseline before first vaccination. The treatment or condition label of this sample denotes: meningococcal conjugate vaccine given as trial control. Specimen: peripheral blood, collected on day 0 of MenACWY control vaccination. Receptor source: an adult in good health.

The chain is built from TRBV9 and TRBJ2-7; D is undetermined. This CDR3 is built from 15 residues. The germline V gene encodes CDR1 SGDLS and CDR2 YYNGEE. The V end was cut by 3 bases, the J end by 2 bases, with 15 bases between. CDR3 DNA sequence: TGTGCCAGCAGCGCGGATTCGGGCCGGACCTACGAGCAGTACTTC. This gives the protein CASSADSGRTYEQYF.

The chain joins TRBV15 to TRBJ1-1; D perhaps matches TRBD1 (5 bases). Between the trimmed V and J ends, which lost 5 bases and 1 base, there was a span of 11 bases. CDR1 is LNHNV, CDR2 YYDKDF, per germline (reference sequence). The CDR3 contains 14 residues. The CDR3 here is CATSALQGNTEAFF. The CDR3 nucleotides read TGTGCCACCAGCGCGCTGCAGGGGAACACTGAAGCTTTCTTT.

The chain uses TRBV28 and TRBJ1-6; 7 nucleotides match TRBD1. V was clipped by 2 bases and J by 6 bases; unmatched bases: 4. The CDR3 consists of 15 residues. Germline V gene data show CDR1 as MDHEN and CDR2 as SYDVKM. DNA for the CDR3: TGTGCCAGCAGTTTAACAGGGGTGGGTAATTCACCCCTCCACTTT. Its protein product is CASSLTGVGNSPLHF.

This chain connects TRBV4-3 to TRBJ2-7; the D gene is possibly TRBD2 (6 bases). The CDR3 extends over 15 amino acids. V gave up 0 bases and J gave up 2 bases, with 11 bases separating them. CDR1 is LGHNA, CDR2 YSLEER, per germline. The chain's CDR3 is CASSQDPGGTYEQYF. CDR3 nucleotides: TGCGCCAGCAGCCAAGACCCTGGGGGGACCTACGAGCAGTACTTC.

The chain links TRBV18 to TRBJ1-3; perhaps TRBD1 as D (6 bases). The CDR3 consists of 16 residues. V was trimmed by 0 bases and J by 2 bases, leaving 11 bases between them. Per the germline V gene, CDR1 is KGHSH and CDR2 is LQKENI. For the CDR3, the DNA is TGTGCCAGCTCACCACCGGACAGCGGAACTGGAAACACCATATATTTT. It encodes CASSPPDSGTGNTIYF.

In regard to this clone: At one end the junction does not follow the germline gene, possibly because of a read error. The rearrangement joins TRBV15 to TRBJ1-4; maybe TRBD1 (5 bases). From germline, CDR1 is LNHNV and CDR2 YYDKDF (reference sequence). The CDR3 sequence is 13 residues long. The CDR3 nucleotides are TGTGCCACCAGCAGAGGGGGGGTTGGGCATTTTTTTTTC. Protein sequence: CATSRGGVGHFFF.

The V gene is TRBV7-3, the J gene TRBJ2-6; D is unresolved. The V end was cut by 5 bases, the J end by 4 bases, with 12 bases between. In germline, CDR1 is SGHTA, CDR2 FQGTGA. There are 15 residues in the CDR3. CDR3 in amino acids: CASSTIRSGANVLTF. The CDR3 DNA reads as TGTGCCAGCAGCACTATCAGGTCAGGGGCCAACGTCCTGACTTTC.

V usage is TRBV6-5 and J usage is TRBJ1-2; D not resolved. CDR1 is MNHEY, CDR2 SVGAGI, per germline. CDR3 length: 14 residues. Trimming cost V 2 bases and J 4 bases, with 11 bases left between them. Here the CDR3 DNA reads TGTGCCAGCAGTTACGGACGGGAGGGCTATGGCTACACCTTC. Its translation is CASSYGREGYGYTF.

The gene calls are TRBV24-1 and TRBJ2-1; weak D call: TRBD2 (6 bases). Deletions cut 4 bases from V and 8 bases from J, with 17 bases between. The CDR3 has 15 amino acids. Germline-derived CDR1 and CDR2 are KGHDR and SFDVKD. The CDR3 region has the DNA TGTGCCACCAGTGAGCCGGGACTGGCGGAACATGAGCAGTTCTTC. Its translation is CATSEPGLAEHEQFF.

The gene calls are TRBV11-3 and TRBJ1-6; possibly TRBD1 for D (6 bases). V lost 4 bases, J lost 6 bases, and 13 bases lay in between. CDR1 is SGHNT and CDR2 is YENEEA in the germline V gene. CDR3 length: 15 amino acids. CDR3 bases: TGTGCCAGCAGCTGGAACAGGGTTCCTAATTCACCCCTCCACTTT. Its translation is CASSWNRVPNSPLHF. Supplemented by reference TRBV11-3 and TRBJ1-6, the full variable domain reads EAGVVQSPRYKIIEKKQPVAFWCNPISGHNTLYWYLQNLGQGPELLIRYENEEAVDDSQLPKDRFSAERLKGVDSTLKIQPAELGDSAVYLCASSWNRVPNSPLHFGNGTRLTVT.

The V and J genes are TRBV2 and TRBJ2-1, with 12 positions matching TRBD2. The CDR3 is 14 amino acids. Per the germline V gene, CDR1 is SNHLY and CDR2 is FYNNEI. V lost 4 bases and J lost 5; bases outside the gene matches: 0. The CDR3 sequence is CASSGLAGDNEQFF. In nucleotides, the CDR3 is TGTGCCAGCAGTGGACTAGCGGGGGACAATGAGCAGTTCTTC.

The V and J genes are TRBV12-3 or TRBV12-4 and TRBJ1-2, with D unresolved. CDR3 length equals 11 residues. Trimming left V 10 bases short and J 3 bases short, with 9 bases between. The DNA for the CDR3 is TGTGCCACCTCAAAGGACTATGGCTACACCTTC. Encoded protein: CATSKDYGYTF.

V gene TRBV5-8 combines with J gene TRBJ2-7; D remains unclear. The CDR3 runs to 16 residues. Trimming stripped 4 bases from V and 7 bases from J, with 24 bases between. Per the germline V gene, CDR1 is SGHTS and CDR2 is YDEGEE. The CDR3 DNA reads TGTGCCAGCAGCCCGGCCCTAGTCAAGGGCCATCAAGAGCAGTACTTC. This translates into CASSPALVKGHQEQYF.

V and J are TRBV30 and TRBJ1-3; D not resolved. This CDR3 comprises 13 residues. Per the germline V gene, CDR1 is GTSNPN and CDR2 is SVGIG (reference sequence). V shed 2 bases and J shed 0 bases, with 5 bases lying between them. The CDR3 coding sequence is TGTGCCTGGAGTATAGGCTCTGGAAACACCATATATTTT. Its translation: CAWSIGSGNTIYF.

The chain employs TRBV4-1 and TRBJ2-2; no clear D gene. CDR3 length: 13 residues. Germline V gene data show CDR1 as MGHRA and CDR2 as YSYEKL. The V gene lost 2 bases and the J gene lost 0 bases, with 1 base spanning the gap. CDR3 region: CASSQPNTGELFF. CDR3 nucleotides: TGCGCCAGCAGCCAACCGAACACCGGGGAGCTGTTTTTT.

About this clone itself: At one end, the junction sequence differs from germline, possibly due to a read error. V gene TRBV7-7 combines with J gene TRBJ2-5; D unclear. The CDR3 spans 16 residues. The V gene's germline CDR1 is SSHAT and CDR2 FNYEAQ (reference sequence). The CDR3 loop reads CASSLGLRASEETQYF. The CDR3 coding sequence is TGTGCTAGCAGCTTAGGTCTAAGGGCAAGTGAAGAGACCCAGTACTTC.

This rearrangement joins TRBV5-1 to TRBJ1-5; D perhaps matches TRBD1 (5 bases). Germline CDR1 and CDR2: SGHRS and YFSETQ. CDR3 length equals 15 residues. V was clipped by 0 bases and J by 5 bases, with 12 bases between them. Here the CDR3 reads CASSLESREDQPQHF. The CDR3 region has the DNA TGCGCCAGCAGCTTGGAAAGCAGGGAGGATCAGCCCCAGCATTTT. Based on the CDR3 plus reference TRBV5-1 and TRBJ1-5, the full variable domain is KAGVTQTPRYLIKTRGQQVTLSCSPISGHRSVSWYQQTPGQGLQFLFEYFSETQRNKGNFPGRFSGRQFSNSRSEMNVSTLELGDSALYLCASSLESREDQPQHFGDGTRLSIL.

The J gene is TRBJ1-1, the V gene TRBV6-2 or TRBV6-3, with TRBD1 matching over 10 bases. From germline, CDR1 is MNHEY and CDR2 SVGEGT. Trimming at V came to 0 bases and at J to 10 bases, leaving 2 bases not matched to a gene. This CDR3 contains 13 residues. The DNA for the CDR3 is TGTGCCAGCAGTTACTCCGGACAGGGGGGAGCTTTCTTT. Translation gives CASSYSGQGGAFF.

The chain recombines TRBV5-6 with TRBJ1-2, with a tentative D call TRBD1 (6 bases). The CDR3 sequence is 18 residues long. Per the germline V gene, CDR1 is SGHDT and CDR2 is YYEEEE. V dropped 4 bases and J dropped 2 bases, with 24 bases sitting between them. CDR3 in DNA: TGTGCCAGCAGCCCAGAGACGGGGGGGCAGAAGGGGAACTATGGCTACACCTTC. Translating it yields CASSPETGGQKGNYGYTF.

The chain carries TRBV28 and TRBJ1-3, with D tentatively TRBD1 (5 bases). Germline V gene sequence: CDR1 MDHEN, CDR2 SYDVKM. The CDR3 sequence is 15 residues long. V gave up 8 bases and J gave up 0 bases, with 14 bases separating them. The CDR3 protein is CASYAGSGSGNTIYF. As DNA, the CDR3 is TGTGCCAGCTATGCAGGGAGCGGCTCTGGAAACACCATATATTTT. Together with reference TRBV28 and TRBJ1-3, the CDR3 gives the full variable domain: DVKVTQSSRYLVKRTGEKVFLECVQDMDHENMFWYRQDPGLGLRLIYFSYDVKMKEKGDIPEGYSVSREKKERFSLILESASTNQTSMYLCASYAGSGSGNTIYFGEGSWLTVV.